What follows are 18 T cell receptor beta chains derived from one specimen sequenced in a study of PD-1 blockade in classical Hodgkin lymphoma (dated by TCRdb to 2020 to 2021). The time point label here, explained by the study, means: cycle 4 day 1 (C4D1), after more than five weeks of nivolumab. Every trial patient had relapsed after autologous stem cell transplantation, and cohorts A, B and C differed in prior brentuximab vedotin exposure. Library generation was performed with the immunoSEQ multiplex PCR assay. TCRdb retrieved this table from immuneACCESS and kept in-frame rearrangements only. Not all clones are present; in checked studies, unresolved V genes account for under half, and no reason is known for the remainder. The sample table records tens of thousands of clones; 75% to 95% of these occur just once. The ten biggest clones cover approximately 2.9% of the sample. The source material was peripheral blood mononuclear cells (PBMCs), sampled before the fourth cycle of nivolumab. These receptor sequences come from a human donor with classical Hodgkin lymphoma.

V gene TRBV7-9 combines with J gene TRBJ1-5; D is uncertain. Trimming cost V 4 bases and J 7 bases, with 14 bases left between them. The CDR3 is made up of 14 amino acids. The germline V gene encodes CDR1 SEHNR and CDR2 FQNEAQ (reference sequence). CDR3 in amino acids: CASSSAASGQPQHF. The CDR3 coding sequence is TGTGCCAGCAGCTCGGCAGCTTCGGGACAGCCCCAGCATTTT.

V is TRBV6-5 and J is TRBJ2-1; no clear D. The germline gives CDR1 MNHEY, CDR2 SVGAGI. The CDR3 contains 11 residues. V shed 2 bases and J shed 10 bases, with 6 bases lying between them. CDR3 residues: CASSYLEEQFF. In DNA form, the CDR3 reads TGTGCCAGCAGTTACCTAGAGGAGCAGTTCTTC.

The rearrangement uses TRBV11-2 and TRBJ2-3; possibly TRBD2 for D (6 bases). The CDR3 totals 12 residues. The germline V and J ends were trimmed by 6 bases and 7 bases, with 11 bases remaining between them. The germline V gene has CDR1 SGHAT and CDR2 FQNNGV. The CDR3: CASRGLANTQYF. The CDR3 DNA is TGTGCCAGCAGGGGCCTAGCGAATACGCAGTATTTT.

The V gene is TRBV28, the J gene TRBJ2-2; D is possibly TRBD1 or TRBD2 (5 bases each). The CDR3 runs to 13 residues. CDR1 is MDHEN and CDR2 is SYDVKM in the germline V gene. V gave up 2 bases and J gave up 7 bases, with 8 bases separating them. The CDR3 here is CASSLAGSGELFF. The CDR3 region has the DNA TGTGCCAGCAGTTTAGCAGGGAGCGGGGAGCTGTTTTTT. The full variable domain, completed using reference TRBV28 and TRBJ2-2, is DVKVTQSSRYLVKRTGEKVFLECVQDMDHENMFWYRQDPGLGLRLIYFSYDVKMKEKGDIPEGYSVSREKKERFSLILESASTNQTSMYLCASSLAGSGELFFGEGSRLTVL.

This sequence joins TRBV11-1 and TRBJ2-5; 8 bases fit TRBD1. This CDR3 contains 14 residues. Per the germline V gene, CDR1 is SGHAT and CDR2 is FQDESV (reference sequence). V was pared by 2 bases and J by 3 bases, with 2 bases of the junction left unmatched. The CDR3 DNA follows: TGTGCCAGCAGCTTAACAGGGGGTGAAGAGACCCAGTACTTC. This sequence encodes CASSLTGGEETQYF. The full variable domain, completed using reference TRBV11-1 and TRBJ2-5, is EAEVAQSPRYKITEKSQAVAFWCDPISGHATLYWYRQILGQGPELLVQFQDESVVDDSQLPKDRFSAERLKGVDSTLKIQPAELGDSAMYLCASSLTGGEETQYFGPGTRLLVL.

The chain recombines TRBV5-5 with TRBJ2-5; D unclear. Germline CDR1 and CDR2: SGHKS and YYEKEE (reference sequence). With 0 bases removed from V and 3 bases from J, the gap between germline ends came to 6 bases. The CDR3 consists of 13 residues. The CDR3 region has the DNA TGTGCCAGCAGCTTGGGAGGTAAAGAGACCCAGTACTTC. As protein: CASSLGGKETQYF.

V usage is TRBV11-2 and J usage is TRBJ2-1; the match to TRBD2 covers 8 bases. Trimming took 5 bases from V and 3 from J; bases not matched to a gene: 15. The CDR3 is 18 residues long. Germline loops: CDR1 SGHAT, CDR2 FQNNGV. The CDR3 nucleotides read TGTGCCAGCAGCCGACCCTCCCCGTCGGGGGGGCTCTACAATGAGCAGTTCTTC. Translating gives CASSRPSPSGGLYNEQFF.

V usage is TRBV7-2 and J usage is TRBJ2-1, with D possibly TRBD2 on 5 matching bases. V was trimmed by 1 base and J by 3 bases, leaving 16 bases between them. The length of the CDR3 is 17 residues. CDR1 and CDR2 (germline): SGHTA, FQGNSA. CDR3: CASSLVDGGSGYNEQFF. The CDR3 nucleotides read TGTGCCAGCAGCTTAGTTGACGGAGGCTCAGGCTACAATGAGCAGTTCTTC. The full variable domain, with the rest looked up from reference TRBV7-2 and TRBJ2-1, is GAGVSQSPSNKVTEKGKDVELRCDPISGHTALYWYRQSLGQGLEFLIYFQGNSAPDKSGLPSDRFSAERTGGSVSTLTIQRTQQEDSAVYLCASSLVDGGSGYNEQFFGPGTRLTVL.

The rearrangement links TRBV5-8 to TRBJ1-4; 7 bases align to TRBD1. Germline loops: CDR1 SGHTS, CDR2 YDEGEE. The CDR3 spans 14 residues. J gave up 8 bases and V 4 bases, and 8 bases lay outside the gene matches. Written as DNA, the CDR3 is TGTGCCAGCAGCACACGACAGGGAGAAGAAAAACTGTTTTTT. It yields the protein CASSTRQGEEKLFF.

This chain joins TRBV6-1 and TRBJ2-3; no clear D gene. The CDR3 totals 13 residues. Trimming shortened V by 7 bases and J by 4 bases, and 12 bases separated the two germline ends. Germline V lookup: CDR1 MNHNS, CDR2 SASEGT. The CDR3 DNA reads TGTGCCAGCAACGAGTTGGGATCAGATACGCAGTATTTT. It specifies CASNELGSDTQYF.

The J gene is TRBJ2-3, the V gene TRBV2; 10 nucleotides match TRBD2. The CDR3 has 16 amino acids. V was clipped by 3 bases and J by 0 bases; unmatched bases: 3. Germline V gene data show CDR1 as SNHLY and CDR2 as FYNNEI. CDR3 coding DNA: TGTGCCAGCAGTGACACTAGCGGGACTAGCACAGATACGCAGTATTTT. This sequence encodes CASSDTSGTSTDTQYF.

This sequence joins TRBV29-1 and TRBJ2-5; 10 bases are shared with TRBD2. J was trimmed by 1 base and V by 6 bases; bases with no gene match: 5. Germline V CDR1 and CDR2: SQVTM, ANQGSEA. The CDR3 covers 14 residues. CDR3 amino acids: CSVDASGGQETQYF. DNA of the CDR3: TGCAGCGTGGATGCTAGCGGGGGCCAAGAGACCCAGTACTTC.

This clone was detected only once. The germline gene is not matched at one end of the junction; a read error may be the cause. The rearrangement uses TRBV28 and TRBJ2-7; tentatively, D is TRBD1 (5 bases). The CDR3 totals 16 residues. CDR1 and CDR2 from the germline V gene are MDHEN and SYDVKM. In nucleotides, the CDR3 is TGTGCCAGCAGCTCACGGTTCGAAGGACACCCCTACGGGCAGTACTTC. Amino acids: CASSSRFEGHPYGQYF.

The chain couples TRBV7-8 to TRBJ2-7; 7 nucleotides align to TRBD2. The CDR3 spans 15 residues. V dropped 1 base and J dropped 3; count of bases not matched to a gene: 6. The germline CDR1 and CDR2 sequences are SGHVS and FQNEAQ. The CDR3 DNA reads as TGTGCCAGCAGCTTAGTTCAGCGGACTAGCTACGAGCAGTACTTC. This gives the protein CASSLVQRTSYEQYF.

CDR3 nucleotide sequence: TGTGCCAGCAGCGGCAACCGCGGGGGGGCTGCAGATACGCAGTATTTT. It codes for CASSGNRGGAADTQYF. This chain uses TRBV7-2 with TRBJ2-3; TRBD2 matches at 9 bases. CDR1 SGHTA and CDR2 FQGNSA come from the germline V gene. V shed 5 bases, J shed 4 bases, and the junction held 10 bases outside the gene matches. This CDR3 has 16 amino acids.

This clone was counted once. This chain joins TRBV28 and TRBJ2-5; tentative D call: TRBD1 (6 bases). The germline V gene has CDR1 MDHEN and CDR2 SYDVKM. The CDR3 spans 12 residues. Trimming took 7 bases from V and 5 from J, leaving 11 bases between them. The CDR3 loop is CASIGQGETQYF. As DNA, the CDR3 is TGTGCCAGCATAGGCCAGGGGGAGACCCAGTACTTC.

V usage is TRBV30 and J usage is TRBJ2-3; 9 nucleotides match TRBD2. With V trimmed by 0 bases and J by 0 bases, 13 bases remained unmatched. The CDR3 is 19 amino acids. The germline V gene has CDR1 GTSNPN and CDR2 SVGIG (reference sequence). The CDR3 DNA reads as TGTGCCTGGAGTGTACAGAGGATGCGGGGGGGCCCCAGCACAGATACGCAGTATTTT. Its protein product is CAWSVQRMRGGPSTDTQYF.

This sequence joins TRBV7-8 and TRBJ2-4, with D possibly TRBD1 on 5 matching bases. Germline assignment: CDR1 SGHVS and CDR2 FQNEAQ. The CDR3 is 14 residues long. V was clipped by 1 base and J by 6 bases, with 10 bases between them. Here the CDR3 reads CASSLEGQGNIQYF. CDR3 coding DNA: TGTGCCAGCAGCTTAGAAGGGCAGGGAAACATTCAGTACTTC.